The rows below give T cell receptor beta chains drawn from one sample of a study of T cell responses to AZD1222 COVID-19 vaccine. Clones were sequenced by immunoSEQ multiplex PCR, and TCRdb holds only the in-frame ones, with some missing. The table lists around 140,000 clones, over 85% of them singletons. This material consisted of peripheral blood, taken on day 0 of AZD1222 vaccination. The receptors stem from an adult in good health. Each CDR3 is given with its conserved first and last residue. A D gene is named only where the DNA matches it firmly. Not all rows give a size; the values are once, few, many and, for expanded clones, a class.

TRBV6-1	TRBJ1-1	.	.	CASSEARWGDTEAFF	TGTGCCAGCAGTGAGGCGAGATGGGGGGACACTGAAGCTTTCTTT
TRBV3-1/TRBV3-2	TRBJ1-1	.	.	CASSRPTVMNTEAFF	TGTGCCAGCAGCCGCCCTACAGTGATGAACACTGAAGCTTTCTTT
TRBV6-6	TRBJ1-5	.	once	CASSYLHNQPQHF	TGTGCCAGCAGTTACCTTCACAATCAGCCCCAGCATTTT
TRBV7-3	TRBJ2-5	TRBD1	.	CASSIGQGKTQYF	TGTGCCAGCAGCATAGGACAGGGAAAGACCCAGTACTTC
TRBV7-2	TRBJ1-5	TRBD1	few	CASSSLWDRGYQPQHF	TGTGCCAGCAGCTCCCTATGGGACAGGGGGTATCAGCCCCAGCATTTT
TRBV5-1	TRBJ2-5	TRBD1	.	CASSSLGTGGETQYF	TGCGCCAGCAGCTCACTAGGGACAGGCGGGGAGACCCAGTACTTC
TRBV19	TRBJ1-1	TRBD1	.	CASRDRRNTEAFF	TGTGCCAGCCGGGACAGGAGAAACACTGAAGCTTTCTTT
TRBV9	TRBJ2-1	.	.	CASSATLGGFSYNEQFF	TGTGCCAGCAGCGCCACCCTAGGGGGGTTCTCCTACAATGAGCAGTTCTTC
TRBV19	TRBJ1-5	TRBD1	.	CASSIKDRGPYQPQHF	TGTGCCAGTAGTATCAAGGACAGGGGGCCTTATCAGCCCCAGCATTTT
TRBV6-5	TRBJ2-7	.	.	CASSQGPLYEQYF	TGTGCCAGCAGCCAGGGTCCCCTTTACGAGCAGTACTTC
TRBV5-1	TRBJ2-1	TRBD2	.	CASSSLAGGNEQFF	TGCGCCAGCAGCTCCCTAGCGGGAGGAAATGAGCAGTTCTTC
TRBV21-1	TRBJ2-1	.	.	CANPTGGTRDEQFF	TGTGCCAACCCGACAGGGGGTACTCGGGATGAGCAGTTCTTC
TRBV5-1	TRBJ2-1	TRBD1	.	CASSRQGDNEQFF	TGCGCCAGCAGTCGACAGGGAGACAATGAGCAGTTCTTC
TRBV4-1	TRBJ2-5	.	.	CASSQGFWRQRGGETQYF	TGCGCCAGCAGCCAAGGGTTCTGGCGCCAGAGAGGAGGAGAGACCCAGTACTTC
TRBV19	TRBJ1-5	TRBD1	once	CASSIAGQGWHF	TGTGCCAGTAGTATTGCGGGACAGGGTTGGCATTTT
TRBV15	TRBJ1-5	.	.	CATSRDLGQPQHF	TGTGCCACCAGCAGAGACTTGGGACAGCCCCAGCATTTT
TRBV28	TRBJ1-1	.	.	CASSPGRENTEAFF	TGTGCCAGCTCACCGGGACGGGAGAACACTGAAGCTTTCTTT
TRBV28	TRBJ2-7	TRBD1	.	CASRTGQPYEQYF	TGTGCCAGCAGGACGGGACAGCCCTACGAGCAGTACTTC
TRBV5-4	TRBJ2-3	TRBD1	.	CASRVDRASTDTQYF	TGTGCCAGCAGGGTCGACAGGGCTAGCACAGATACGCAGTATTTT
TRBV28	TRBJ2-1	TRBD2	.	CASSTPGLAEPHKNEQFF	TGTGCCAGCAGTACACCGGGACTAGCCGAACCCCACAAGAATGAGCAGTTCTTC
TRBV27	TRBJ1-6	.	.	CASSPTLGSYGNSPLHF	TGTGCCAGCAGTCCAACCTTGGGGTCCTATGGGAATTCACCCCTCCACTTT
TRBV11-2	TRBJ1-6	.	.	CASSLDAGKDSPLHF	TGTGCCAGCAGCTTAGATGCAGGTAAGGATTCACCCCTCCACTTT
TRBV9	TRBJ2-1	.	.	CASSPRGVREQFF	TGTGCCAGCAGCCCCCGCGGGGTACGTGAGCAGTTCTTC
TRBV11-3	TRBJ2-1	.	.	CASSVAPAILGDNEQFF	TGTGCCAGCAGCGTAGCCCCGGCCATCTTGGGAGACAATGAGCAGTTCTTC
TRBV28	TRBJ2-4	.	.	CASSSLDQLGIQYF	TGTGCCAGCAGTTCCCTGGACCAGCTTGGCATTCAGTACTTC
TRBV6-1	TRBJ1-2	.	.	CASSESSGDRYGYTF	TGTGCCAGCAGTGAAAGCTCCGGGGATAGGTATGGCTACACCTTC
TRBV7-8	TRBJ1-5	TRBD1	.	CASSLASKGTGVHQPQHF	TGTGCCAGCAGCTTAGCTTCGAAAGGGACAGGGGTGCATCAGCCCCAGCATTTT
TRBV6-2/TRBV6-3	TRBJ2-4	.	.	CASSYPDRSRNIQYF	TGTGCCAGCAGTTACCCCGACAGATCAAGAAACATTCAGTACTTC
TRBV11-2	TRBJ2-1	.	once	CASSLDSANEQFF	TGTGCCAGCAGCTTAGATAGCGCGAATGAGCAGTTCTTC
TRBV28	TRBJ2-1	.	.	CASSLASENEQFF	TGTGCCAGCAGTTTAGCTAGCGAAAATGAGCAGTTCTTC
TRBV28	TRBJ2-7	TRBD1	.	CASNSGGNYEQYF	TGTGCCAGCAACTCAGGGGGCAACTACGAGCAGTACTTC
TRBV7-9	TRBJ2-1	.	.	CASSHFWGPEQFF	TGTGCCAGCAGCCATTTCTGGGGGCCGGAGCAGTTCTTC
TRBV23-1	TRBJ2-3	.	.	CASSPRNGGSTDTQYF	TGCGCCAGCAGTCCCCGGAACGGCGGAAGCACAGATACGCAGTATTTT
TRBV5-1	TRBJ2-5	.	.	CASSGGYGVMEETQYF	TGCGCCAGCAGCGGGGGCTATGGGGTAATGGAAGAGACCCAGTACTTC
TRBV9	TRBJ2-5	TRBD2	.	CASRATGGAGETQYF	TGTGCCAGCAGGGCTACGGGAGGAGCGGGAGAGACCCAGTACTTC
TRBV27	TRBJ1-6	.	.	CASSLSRQGRRNSPLHF	TGTGCCAGCAGTTTATCGCGGCAGGGGCGACGAAATTCACCCCTCCACTTT
TRBV2	TRBJ2-2	.	.	CASSEQTAGGELFF	TGTGCCAGCAGTGAACAGACTGCTGGCGGGGAGCTGTTTTTT